This T cell receptor (beta chain) was captured in a study of cytomegalovirus exposure and HLA in healthy donors. Looking at the study overall: Genetic ancestry analysis placed about 84% of the roughly 400 donors that were genotyped in the Caucasian-associated cluster. General observations from the study: The records held CMV serostatus as the only immune exposure information. 15,000 to 20,000 TCR beta sequences were associated with HLA alleles at 0.05 false discovery rate in a later analysis.

PCR amplification relied on 60 Vbeta primers (plus 13 Jbeta primers). The authors' processing: The count from a later analysis was 79 million or so unique TCR beta chains, 9.5 million to 11 million of them shared. Profiling relied on immunoSEQ multiplex PCR, and the TCRdb table lists in-frame clones only, not all of them. The DNA gave D and trimming, while V, J and clone size come from that table. The sample yields 150,000 to 200,000 clones, under 85% seen once. As concerns this clone: Its antigen is still unknown.

There are 16 residues in the CDR3. The V gene's germline CDR1 is MNHEY and CDR2 SMNVEV (reference sequence). The V and J ends lost 6 bases and 3 bases respectively, with 18 bases between them. The receptor's source is a woman aged 30 to 39 in good health and CMV-seronegative. Sequencing input: PBMCs. V is TRBV27 and J is TRBJ1-5; D is ambiguous. The CDR3 DNA is TGTGCCAGCAGATATAACGGAGGTACGGACAATCAGCCCCAGCATTTT. Encoded protein: CASRYNGGTDNQPQHF.